Described below is a single TCR beta chain sequence and its context. Study processing details: Amplification from reference gene primers served as the basis for estimated nucleated cell counts. Sequencing was performed with immunoSEQ multiplex PCR; in TCRdb, only in-frame clones are kept and a portion is missing. V, J and clone size were drawn from that table, and D and trimming were deduced from the DNA. The repertoire holds around 190,000 clones, about 78% seen once, with around 7.9% in the top ten. The sample belongs to a study of blood T cell repertoires in COVID-19. As for the study in general: There were acute and convalescent COVID-19 samples, and they came from the United States, Italy and Spain. T cells, B-cell-depleted T cells, or PBMCs provided the cDNA or gDNA that served as material.

Per the germline V gene, CDR1 is SNHLY and CDR2 is FYNNEI. CDR3 length: 14 amino acids. The ends were cut back, 4 bases at V and 1 base at J, with 8 bases in the middle. The gene calls are TRBV2 and TRBJ2-1; D possibly corresponds to TRBD2 (6 bases). What was sequenced was peripheral blood. This clonotype was sampled from a woman aged 45-65 years with active or convalescent COVID-19. Here the CDR3 reads CASSAGESYNEQFF. As DNA, the CDR3 is TGTGCCAGCAGTGCGGGGGAATCCTACAATGAGCAGTTCTTC.